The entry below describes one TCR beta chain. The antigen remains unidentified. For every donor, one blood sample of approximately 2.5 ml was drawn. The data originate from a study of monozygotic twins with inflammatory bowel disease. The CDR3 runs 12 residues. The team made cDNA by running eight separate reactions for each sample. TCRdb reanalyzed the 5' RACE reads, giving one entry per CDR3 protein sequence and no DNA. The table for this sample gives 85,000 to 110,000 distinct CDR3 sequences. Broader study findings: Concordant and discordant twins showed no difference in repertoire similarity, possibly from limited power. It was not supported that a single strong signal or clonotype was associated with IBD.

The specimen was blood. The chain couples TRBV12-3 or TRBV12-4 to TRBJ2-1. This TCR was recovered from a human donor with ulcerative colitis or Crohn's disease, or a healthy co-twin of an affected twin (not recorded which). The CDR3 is CASSLGFHEQFF.